The 8 T cell receptor beta chains below come from one sample, sequenced in a study of T cell responses to AZD1222 COVID-19 vaccine. Assay: immunoSEQ multiplex PCR; the TCRdb copy retains only in-frame clones and omits some. The profile shows some 150,000 clones, roughly 91% of them singletons. The sample was peripheral blood, taken on day 0 of AZD1222 vaccination. These receptors all come from an adult in good health.

The chain carries TRBV19 and TRBJ2-3; TRBD1 matches 7 bases. CDR3 length: 13 amino acids. Germline V gives CDR1 LNHDA, CDR2 SQIVND (reference sequence). With 5 bases clipped from V and 1 base from J, the junction kept 0 bases outside the gene matches. Here the CDR3 DNA reads TGTGCCAGTAGTGACAGGGGCACAGATACGCAGTATTTT. Residues: CASSDRGTDTQYF.

The chain links TRBV5-6 to TRBJ1-5, with a tentative D call TRBD1 (6 bases). The CDR3 is 13 residues long. Per germline, CDR1 SGHDT and CDR2 YYEEEE. The ends were cut back, 4 bases at V and 7 bases at J, with 12 bases in the middle. CDR3 DNA sequence: TGTGCCAGCAGCCTGAAGGGGGACCAGCCCCAGCATTTT. Amino acid sequence: CASSLKGDQPQHF.

The count of this clone is one. This chain links TRBV19 with TRBJ1-5; possibly TRBD1 for D (5 bases). Germline CDR1 LNHDA, CDR2 SQIVND (reference sequence). With 5 bases removed from V and 9 bases from J, the gap between germline ends came to 11 bases. The CDR3 is 12 residues long. This chain's CDR3 is CASSPGGGPQHF. DNA of the CDR3: TGTGCCAGTAGTCCCGGTGGGGGGCCCCAGCATTTT. The variable domain in full, completed from reference TRBV19 and TRBJ1-5, reads DGGITQSPKYLFRKEGQNVTLSCEQNLNHDAMYWYRQDPGQGLRLIYYSQIVNDFQKGDIAEGYSVSREKKESFPLTVTSAQKNPTAFYLCASSPGGGPQHFGDGTRLSIL.

The V and J genes are TRBV14 and TRBJ1-2; D call uncertain. The germline V gene has CDR1 SGHDN and CDR2 FVKESK. Trimming removed 4 bases from V and 4 bases from J, with 13 bases in between. This CDR3 is built from 14 residues. CDR3 coding DNA: TGTGCCAGCAGCCGAAGAAATCCCTCCTATGGCTACACCTTC. Its protein is CASSRRNPSYGYTF.

As for this clone: One end of the junction fails to match germline, which may point to a read error. This chain connects TRBV25-1 to TRBJ2-1, with D possibly matching TRBD2 (5 bases). The CDR3 extends over 13 amino acids. Germline V gene lookup returns CDR1 MGHDK and CDR2 SYGVNS. The CDR3 is CASSESRVAGSVF. The CDR3 coding sequence is TGTGCCAGCAGTGAATCGAGGGTAGCCGGTTCGGTCTTC.

J is TRBJ2-5 and V is TRBV5-4, with D tentatively TRBD1 or TRBD2 (5 bases each). Germline loops: CDR1 SGHNT, CDR2 YYREEE (reference sequence). V was clipped by 4 bases and J by 5 bases, with 18 bases between them. The CDR3 runs 15 residues. The CDR3 here is CASSPRGTFGETQYF. CDR3 bases: TGTGCCAGCAGCCCCCGGGGCACCTTTGGGGAGACCCAGTACTTC.

The rearrangement joins TRBV30 to TRBJ2-1, with unresolved D. CDR1 and CDR2 (germline): GTSNPN, SVGIG (reference sequence). This CDR3 comprises 18 residues. V lost 0 bases, J lost 0 bases, and 18 bases lay in between. CDR3 region: CAWSVLGKLLGSYNEQFF. The CDR3 DNA reads TGTGCCTGGAGTGTACTTGGGAAATTACTGGGCTCCTACAATGAGCAGTTCTTC.

The V and J genes are TRBV2 and TRBJ2-1, with D perhaps matching TRBD2 (6 bases). CDR1 is SNHLY, CDR2 FYNNEI, per germline. Trimming took off 8 bases at V and 7 bases at J, with 18 bases between the two ends. This CDR3 spans 14 amino acids. The CDR3 DNA follows: TGTGCCAGCCAGGAGGGCGAACCAGAGAATGAGCAGTTCTTC. This encodes CASQEGEPENEQFF.